The source of this TCR beta chain is a study of HIV-infected patients and healthy controls. Study observations and caveats: Healthy controls carried many MAIT alpha-chain CDR3s, while HIV+ repertoires had few. Only sixteen HIV-infected individuals were processed, a major limit on how widely findings apply.

Antiretroviral therapy had run roughly three months, about 14 weeks, before follow-up blood collection. All unsorted peripheral T cells were captured because whole blood was used without fractionation. Reverse transcription used roughly 450 ng RNA and constant-region primers for alpha and beta. Alpha and beta chain libraries were made separately by chain-specific third strand synthesis with multiplexing indices. Two random hexamers, added before amplification and joined, formed each molecule's 12-nucleotide barcode. TCRdb re-derived calls from the 5' RACE reads in MiXCR, one entry per CDR3 protein. The repertoire holds about 4,200 distinct CDR3 sequences, with around 8% as singletons. Sample share makes this clonotype medium-sized. Its specificity is unknown. Trimming left V 6 bases short and J 5 bases short, with 9 bases between. CDR3 length equals 12 residues.

The source was blood, collected during antiretroviral therapy. The TCR comes from an adult with HIV infection. The J gene is TRBJ2-3, the V gene TRBV12-3 or TRBV12-4, with D possibly being TRBD1 (5 bases). The CDR3 is CASRTTGDTQYF. DNA of the CDR3: TGTGCCAGCAGAACTACAGGAGATACGCAGTATTTT.